The T cell receptor beta chain under discussion was sequenced for a study of blood T cell repertoires in COVID-19. Across the study: Acute and convalescent COVID-19 samples came from the United States, Italy and Spain.

Method: immunoSEQ multiplex PCR; TCRdb's copy keeps in-frame clones and lacks some. The table shows 250,000 to 400,000 clones, with 90% occurring only once. Seattle-derived patients entered the study during active infection and were followed longitudinally. The length of the CDR3 is 13 residues. With 4 bases removed from V and 8 bases from J, the gap between germline ends came to 13 bases. Per the germline V gene, CDR1 is KGHDR and CDR2 is SFDVKD. The sequence was obtained from a woman in her 30s with COVID-19, enrolled during active disease. This sequence joins TRBV24-1 and TRBJ1-2; D is unresolved. The sequenced sample was peripheral blood. CDR3 bases: TGTGCCACCAGTGACAGGTCTATGCGAGGCTACACCTTC. Its translation: CATSDRSMRGYTF.